Listed here are 32 T cell receptor beta chains from one sample, sequenced in a study of metastatic and nonmetastatic thyroid tumors. Patients had received no treatment of any kind before thyroid surgery. MiXCR was used by TCRdb to re-call the PCR reads. The repertoire consists of some 55,000 clones, with 20% occurring once and the leading ten covering about 4%. Sequenced material: blood. The receptors originated from a female donor with papillary thyroid cancer or a benign thyroid nodule (not recorded which). Some clones in this sample may be carry-over from other donors' samples.

This clone was seen many times. This chain joins TRBV6-5 and TRBJ1-1; TRBD1 matches at 8 bases. The CDR3 totals 14 residues. The junction had 5 bases not matched to a gene; V was cut back by 3 bases and J by 5 bases. Germline V gene lookup returns CDR1 MNHEY and CDR2 SVGAGI. CDR3 sequence: CASSYAGGETEAFF. CDR3 DNA sequence: TGTGCCAGCAGTTATGCAGGGGGCGAGACTGAAGCTTTCTTT.

This clone was seen many times. The chain recombines TRBV18 with TRBJ2-6, with 11 nucleotides matching TRBD1. V shed 4 bases, J shed 4 bases, and the junction held 6 bases outside the gene matches. The CDR3 spans 17 residues. CDR1 and CDR2 (germline): KGHSH, LQKENI. CDR3 protein: CASSQGTGGPGANVLTF. The DNA of the CDR3 is TGTGCCAGCTCACAAGGGACAGGGGGACCCGGGGCCAACGTCCTGACTTTC. The full variable domain, completed using reference TRBV18 and TRBJ2-6, is NAGVMQNPRHLVRRRGQEARLRCSPMKGHSHVYWYRQLPEEGLKFMVYLQKENIIDESGMPKERFSAEFPKEGPSILRIQQVVRGDSAAYFCASSQGTGGPGANVLTFGAGSRLTVL.

About this clone: A much larger clone differs from this one at a single base, so this may be a read error. The V call is TRBV29-1, the J call TRBJ2-6; weak D call: TRBD1 (5 bases). Germline assignment: CDR1 SQVTM and CDR2 ANQGSEA. This CDR3 contains 15 residues. The CDR3 is CSVATGNSGSNVLTF. CDR3 coding DNA: TGCAGCGTAGCTACAGGAAACTCTGGGTCCAACGTCCTGACTTTC.

This clone occurred many times. V and J are TRBV5-8 and TRBJ2-6; D is perhaps TRBD1 (6 bases). The CDR3 runs to 16 residues. CDR1 is SGHTS and CDR2 is YDEGEE in the germline V gene. Between the trimmed V and J ends, which lost 1 base and 0 bases, there was a span of 8 bases. The CDR3 DNA reads TGTGCCAGCAGCTTGTGGACAGCCTCTGGGGCCAACGTCCTGACTTTC. It yields the protein CASSLWTASGANVLTF.

This clone appeared many times. This chain uses TRBV18 with TRBJ2-5, with 8 bases matching TRBD1. The CDR3 runs to 14 residues. Germline V gene sequence: CDR1 KGHSH, CDR2 LQKENI. J lost 5 bases, V lost 5 bases, and 7 bases had no gene match. Written as DNA, the CDR3 is TGTGCCAGCTCAGAACGACAGGGGATGGAGACCCAGTACTTC. Amino acids: CASSERQGMETQYF.

About this clone: Compared with germline, one end of the junction differs, possibly owing to a read error. The chain uses TRBV20-1 and TRBJ1-5; 8 bases are a match to TRBD1. Germline assignment: CDR1 DFQATT and CDR2 SNEGSKA (reference sequence). This CDR3 region has 12 residues. The CDR3 is CRAGGHNHPQHF. CDR3 nucleotides: TGCAGGGCAGGGGGCCACAATCATCCCCAGCATTTT.

This clone turned up a few times. J is TRBJ2-1 and V is TRBV20-1; a weak D match, TRBD2 (6 bases). Germline-derived CDR1 and CDR2 are DFQATT and SNEGSKA (reference sequence). The CDR3 has 12 amino acids. Between the trimmed V and J ends, which lost 5 bases and 11 bases, there was a span of 16 bases. Here the CDR3 reads CSAEPNGGKQFF. In DNA, the CDR3 is TGCAGTGCTGAGCCTAATGGCGGGAAGCAGTTCTTC.

As concerns this clone: This sequence may be a read error, since a much larger clone differs from it by one base. The rearrangement links TRBV20-1 to TRBJ1-5; D possibly corresponds to TRBD1 (6 bases). CDR3 length equals 12 residues. Germline CDR1 reads DFQATT; CDR2 reads SNEGSKA (reference sequence). DNA for the CDR3: TGCAGTGCTAGCAGGGGCAATCGGCCCCAGCATTTT. Its translation: CSASRGNRPQHF.

The chain carries TRBV7-2 and TRBJ1-6, with no clear D. Germline lookup yields CDR1 SGHTA and CDR2 FQGNSA. The V end lost 5 bases, the J end lost 4 bases, and 12 bases lay between the germline ends. This CDR3 region has 15 residues. CDR3 in amino acids: CASSGSVTYNSPLHF. The CDR3 DNA reads TGTGCCAGCAGCGGCTCCGTAACATATAATTCACCCCTCCACTTT.

About this clone: A read error is possible here, since a much larger clone lies one base away. The rearrangement uses TRBV15 and TRBJ2-3, with TRBD1 matching over 7 bases. The CDR3 extends over 16 amino acids. Germline CDR1 is LNHNV and CDR2 is YYDKDF (reference sequence). The chain's CDR3 is CAISRGRDRSTDTQYF. The DNA of the CDR3 is TGTGCCATCAGCAGAGGTCGGGACAGATCCACAGATACGCAGTATTTT.

This clone was observed at least ten times. One end of the junction fails to match germline, which may point to a read error. The chain recombines TRBV27 with TRBJ2-3, with a tentative D call TRBD1 (5 bases). There are 14 residues in the CDR3. Per germline, CDR1 MNHEY and CDR2 SMNVEV (reference sequence). CDR3 DNA: TGTGCCAGCAGTTTATCGTACAAGACAGTTACGCAGTATTTT. It is translated as CASSLSYKTVTQYF.

This clone was counted a few times. This clone may be a read error of a much larger clone one base away. In the same sample, other DNA sequences code for this CDR3. The chain is built from TRBV27 and TRBJ1-2; 11 bases fit TRBD1. CDR1 is MNHEY and CDR2 is SMNVEV in the germline V gene (reference sequence). Unmatched junction bases numbered 17, after V lost 5 bases and J lost 6 bases. The CDR3 runs 18 residues. The CDR3 is CASSRLFAGTGGADGYTF. The CDR3 nucleotides read TGTGCCAGCAGTAGACTCTTTGCCGGGACAGGGGGAGCAGATGGCTACACCTTC.

At least ten counts were recorded for this clone. The chain couples TRBV4-1 to TRBJ1-6; D unresolved. The CDR3 runs 16 residues. The germline gives CDR1 MGHRA, CDR2 YSYEKL. Trimming removed 7 bases at V and 3 bases at J, with 16 bases between. This chain's CDR3 is CASTPSLLNYNSPLHF. Written as DNA, the CDR3 is TGCGCCAGCACCCCGAGCCTACTCAACTATAATTCACCCCTCCACTTT.

V is TRBV28 and J is TRBJ1-2; 10 nucleotides align to TRBD1. The CDR3 contains 16 residues. Losses at the gene ends were 4 bases for V and 5 bases for J; bases not matched to a gene: 10. Germline V gives CDR1 MDHEN, CDR2 SYDVKM. The CDR3 DNA sequence: TGTGCCAGCAGTTCCTACGGGACAGGGGCTACATATGGCTACACCTTC. Its translation is CASSSYGTGATYGYTF.

This chain uses TRBV20-1 with TRBJ1-2, with TRBD1 matching over 8 bases. Germline values: CDR1 DFQATT, CDR2 SNEGSKA (reference sequence). CDR3 length equals 16 residues. This CDR3 reads CISRPGQVLVNYGYTF. The DNA for the CDR3 is TGCATTTCTAGGCCGGGACAGGTATTGGTTAACTATGGCTACACCTTC.

At least ten counts were recorded for this clone. Other nucleotide sequences from this sample produce the same CDR3. The gene calls are TRBV13 and TRBJ2-7; unclear D gene. V lost 5 bases to trimming and J lost 6 bases, with 14 bases between them. This CDR3 is built from 13 residues. Germline V gene data show CDR1 as PRHDT and CDR2 as FYEKMQ (reference sequence). The CDR3 protein is CASSPDRVSEQYF. The CDR3 nucleotides are TGTGCCAGCAGCCCGGATAGGGTGAGCGAGCAGTACTTC.

At least ten counts were recorded for this clone. The genes are TRBV11-2 and TRBJ2-7; 7 bases agree with TRBD2. From germline, CDR1 is SGHAT and CDR2 FQNNGV. CDR3 size: 15 residues. J was trimmed by 6 bases and V by 6 bases; bases with no gene match: 14. CDR3 sequence reads: CASRQNPGGIGEQYF. CDR3 DNA sequence: TGTGCCAGCAGACAGAACCCGGGGGGAATAGGCGAGCAGTACTTC.

In regard to this clone: This could be a read error, since a much larger clone is one nucleotide away. The CDR3 protein is CAISWASGGTGELFF. As DNA, the CDR3 is TGTGCCATCAGTTGGGCTAGCGGGGGAACCGGGGAGCTGTTTTTT. The J gene is TRBJ2-2, the V gene TRBV10-3, with 10 bases fitting TRBD2. The CDR3 totals 15 residues. J lost 5 bases, V lost 5 bases, and 5 bases had no gene match. Germline loops: CDR1 ENHRY, CDR2 SYGVKD.

V usage is TRBV2 and J usage is TRBJ2-7; 7 bases line up with TRBD1. The V gene end was trimmed by 7 bases and the J gene end by 5 bases; junction bases not matched to a gene: 11. From germline, CDR1 is SNHLY and CDR2 FYNNEI. CDR3 length: 14 residues. This CDR3 is CASNGRDSFNEQYF. The CDR3 nucleotides are TGTGCCAGCAATGGACGGGACAGTTTCAACGAGCAGTACTTC.

This clone was seen at least ten times. A single base separates this from a much larger clone, so it may be a read error. The V gene is TRBV6-1, the J gene TRBJ2-7; TRBD1 might be the D (5 bases). Germline CDR1 MNHNS, CDR2 SASEGT. V shed 7 bases and J shed 4 bases, with 11 bases lying between them. The CDR3 runs to 12 residues. In DNA form, the CDR3 reads TGTGCCAGCACCCCCCACAGGTACGAGCAGTACTTC. Translated: CASTPHRYEQYF.

There are many counts of this clone. The chain carries TRBV20-1 and TRBJ2-7; D gene uncertain. Germline-derived CDR1 and CDR2 are DFQATT and SNEGSKA (reference sequence). V lost 5 bases and J lost 2, with 10 bases in between. The CDR3 consists of 12 residues. CDR3 sequence reads: CSAYDATYEQYF. CDR3 coding DNA: TGCAGTGCTTATGACGCGACCTACGAGCAGTACTTC.

The table lists this clone with many counts. This sequence joins TRBV7-9 and TRBJ1-1; weak D call: TRBD1 (6 bases). CDR3 length equals 15 residues. Per germline, CDR1 SEHNR and CDR2 FQNEAQ (reference sequence). Between the trimmed V and J ends, which lost 5 bases and 0 bases, there was a span of 13 bases. DNA of the CDR3: TGTGCCAGCAGCGCCGTCAGGGGAGTGAACACTGAAGCTTTCTTT. Protein sequence: CASSAVRGVNTEAFF.

In regard to this clone: One end of the junction fails to match germline, which may point to a read error. The V call is TRBV20-1, the J call TRBJ2-6, with D possibly matching TRBD1 (5 bases). This CDR3 has 16 amino acids. Germline-derived CDR1 and CDR2 are DFQATT and SNEGSKA (reference sequence). CDR3 nucleotides: TGCAGAGCTAGAGTGGGCAGCTTCTCTGGGGCCAACTTCCTGACTTTC. This sequence encodes CRARVGSFSGANFLTF.

Ten or more counts support this clone. This chain uses TRBV4-1 with TRBJ2-1, with D possibly TRBD2 on 5 matching bases. The CDR3 runs 12 residues. Looked up from germline, CDR1 is MGHRA and CDR2 is YSYEKL. Between the trimmed V and J ends, which lost 1 base and 9 bases, there was a span of 7 bases. The CDR3 nucleotides are TGCGCCAGCAGCCAAGGAGCGGTTGAGCAGTTCTTC. It encodes CASSQGAVEQFF.

Of note for this clone: This sequence may be a read error, since a much larger clone differs from it by one base. This chain connects TRBV3-1 to TRBJ1-1, with D unresolved. Germline V gene data show CDR1 as LGHDT and CDR2 as YNNKEL (reference sequence). The CDR3 extends over 13 amino acids. The V end lost 5 bases, the J end lost 7 bases, and 14 bases lay between the germline ends. The CDR3 is CASSSRGSIEAFF. The DNA of the CDR3 is TGTGCCAGCAGCTCCCGAGGAAGTATTGAAGCTTTCTTT.

The chain couples TRBV20-1 to TRBJ2-7; no clear D. Germline assignment: CDR1 DFQATT and CDR2 SNEGSKA (reference sequence). Between the trimmed V and J ends, which lost 7 bases and 2 bases, there was a span of 9 bases. The CDR3 covers 11 residues. CDR3 bases: TGCAGTGAAAGGAGAGCCTACGAGCAGTACTTC. Residues: CSERRAYEQYF.

This clone was recorded at least ten times. The chain joins TRBV12-3 or TRBV12-4 to TRBJ2-7, with D tentatively TRBD2 (5 bases). V shed 4 bases and J shed 2 bases, with 12 bases lying between them. The CDR3 length is 14 residues. The CDR3 is CASSSRGKTYEQYF. CDR3 bases: TGTGCCAGCAGTTCCCGGGGAAAGACCTACGAGCAGTACTTC.

This chain links TRBV6-1 with TRBJ2-6; D could derive from TRBD1 or TRBD2 (5 bases each). CDR1 is MNHNS, CDR2 SASEGT, per germline. V was trimmed by 7 bases and J by 0 bases, leaving 13 bases between them. The CDR3 is made up of 16 amino acids. In DNA, the CDR3 is TGTGCCAGCAACCCCCTAGGGACCTCTGGGGCCAACGTCCTGACTTTC. Encoded protein: CASNPLGTSGANVLTF.

This clone was counted ten times or more. The chain has TRBV6-1 and TRBJ1-5, with D possibly TRBD1 on 5 matching bases. V was trimmed by 8 bases and J by 3 bases, leaving 17 bases between them. The CDR3 sequence is 15 residues long. The germline gives CDR1 MNHNS, CDR2 SASEGT. CDR3 coding DNA: TGTGCCAGCTCAGGAACTAGACAGTACAATCAGCCCCAGCATTTT. Translation gives CASSGTRQYNQPQHF.

This clone has at least ten counts. The chain has TRBV19 and TRBJ1-5, with D perhaps TRBD1 (5 bases). This CDR3 has 14 residues. Germline-derived CDR1 and CDR2 are LNHDA and SQIVND (reference sequence). V lost 5 bases, J lost 1 base, and 9 bases lay in between. Here the CDR3 DNA reads TGTGCCAGTAGTTCCAGGGAGAGCAATCAGCCCCAGCATTTT. It is translated as CASSSRESNQPQHF.

By share, this clone counts as medium-sized (0.01 to 0.1%). The gene calls are TRBV30 and TRBJ2-7, with a tentative D call TRBD2 (5 bases). Trimming took 3 bases from V and 5 from J, leaving 11 bases between them. The CDR3 contains 12 residues. CDR1 is GTSNPN and CDR2 is SVGIG in the germline V gene (reference sequence). In DNA form, the CDR3 reads TGTGCCTGGAGCTCACTAGACGACGAGCAGTACTTC. Translation gives CAWSSLDDEQYF.

This chain joins TRBV20-1 and TRBJ2-2; D perhaps matches TRBD2 (5 bases). Trimming took 6 bases from V and 7 from J, leaving 18 bases between them. The germline V gene has CDR1 DFQATT and CDR2 SNEGSKA (reference sequence). The CDR3 extends over 14 amino acids. For the CDR3, the DNA is TGCAGTGCCGCCATTTGGGAGCCGCACGGGGAGCTGTTTTTT. This codes for CSAAIWEPHGELFF.